This T cell receptor beta chain was sequenced in a study of blood T cell repertoires in COVID-19. Study-level background: Researchers got acute and convalescent COVID-19 samples from the United States, Italy and Spain.

TCRdb keeps only in-frame clones here, not all; method: immunoSEQ multiplex PCR. This sample yields around 250,000 clones, of which about nine tenths are seen a single time; about 10% belongs to the top ten. The CDR3 is made up of 17 amino acids. Germline CDR1 and CDR2: LNHDA and SQIVND (reference sequence). Trimming at V came to 3 bases and at J to 4 bases, leaving 12 bases not matched to a gene. The sequenced sample was peripheral blood. The chain has TRBV19 and TRBJ1-2; 9 bases match TRBD1. The clonotype originates from a man between 40 and 49 years old with active or convalescent COVID-19. The CDR3 region has the DNA TGTGCCAGTAGTATTAGGGACAGGGTAGGCTTCTTCTATGGCTACACCTTC. Translation gives CASSIRDRVGFFYGYTF.